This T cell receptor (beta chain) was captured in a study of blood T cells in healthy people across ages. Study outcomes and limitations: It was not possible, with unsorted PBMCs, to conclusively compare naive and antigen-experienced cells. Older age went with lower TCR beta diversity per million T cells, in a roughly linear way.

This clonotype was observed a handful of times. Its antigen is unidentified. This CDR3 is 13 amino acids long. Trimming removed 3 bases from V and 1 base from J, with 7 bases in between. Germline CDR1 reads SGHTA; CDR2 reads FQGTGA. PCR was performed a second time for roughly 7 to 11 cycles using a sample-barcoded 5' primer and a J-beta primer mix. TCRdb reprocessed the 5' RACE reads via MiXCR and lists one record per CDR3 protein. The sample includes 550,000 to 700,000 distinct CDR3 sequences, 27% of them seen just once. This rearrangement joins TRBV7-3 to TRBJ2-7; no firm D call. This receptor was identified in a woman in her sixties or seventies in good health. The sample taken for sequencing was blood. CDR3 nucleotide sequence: TGTGCCAGCAGCTTGTGGGTGTCCTACGAGCAGTACTTC. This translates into CASSLWVSYEQYF.